This T cell receptor (beta chain) emerged from a study of PD-L1 blockade in urothelial cancer. The overall study: In terms of prior chemotherapy, patients had received 0 to 3 regimens.

Sequencing used immunoSEQ multiplex PCR; TCRdb keeps in-frame clones, though not all of them. Of fewer than 95,000 clones listed, around 84% are singletons. V was clipped by 0 bases and J by 6 bases; unmatched bases: 9. Germline CDR1 reads SGHRS; CDR2 reads YFSETQ. The CDR3 covers 16 residues. As to time point: pretreatment peripheral blood. The source was PBMCs, collected around atezolizumab (anti-PD-L1) treatment. The sequence was obtained from a man in his 60s with urothelial cancer. The chain carries TRBV5-1 and TRBJ2-3; 8 bases agree with TRBD2. CDR3 sequence: CASSLGSGGFQDTQYF. CDR3 DNA: TGCGCCAGCAGCTTGGGCAGCGGGGGTTTTCAGGATACGCAGTATTTT.